A single TCR beta chain is shown here with its context. What it recognizes is unknown. These data come from a study of shared clonotypes between healthy human individuals. General observations from the study: Although depth was large, rarefaction showed that sequencing of the sorted subsets was incomplete. Memory subsets had estimated richness that was generally smaller than that of naive subsets.

The method was immunoSEQ multiplex PCR; TCRdb's version includes in-frame clones alone and lacks a portion of them. There are roughly 1.4 million clones in the sample; about 98.5% occur only once, and about 0.35% lies in the top ten. Germline V lookup: CDR1 MNHEY, CDR2 SMNVEV (reference sequence). This CDR3 is built from 17 residues. The V and J ends lost 6 bases and 8 bases, in that order; junction bases with no gene match: 18. The CD4+ fraction was divided into a CD45RA+ naive subset and a CD45RA-negative memory subset. The chain joins TRBV27 to TRBJ2-2; 7 bases map to TRBD2. Sequences were obtained from naive CD4+ T cells sorted from blood. Documented subset: CD45RA+ positively selected. The clonotype originates from a man aged 25-45 years in good health. The CDR3 region has the DNA TGTGCCAGCAGCACGTGGGGTATGGGGAGGGTTACTGGGGAGCTGTTTTTT. Amino acids: CASSTWGMGRVTGELFF.